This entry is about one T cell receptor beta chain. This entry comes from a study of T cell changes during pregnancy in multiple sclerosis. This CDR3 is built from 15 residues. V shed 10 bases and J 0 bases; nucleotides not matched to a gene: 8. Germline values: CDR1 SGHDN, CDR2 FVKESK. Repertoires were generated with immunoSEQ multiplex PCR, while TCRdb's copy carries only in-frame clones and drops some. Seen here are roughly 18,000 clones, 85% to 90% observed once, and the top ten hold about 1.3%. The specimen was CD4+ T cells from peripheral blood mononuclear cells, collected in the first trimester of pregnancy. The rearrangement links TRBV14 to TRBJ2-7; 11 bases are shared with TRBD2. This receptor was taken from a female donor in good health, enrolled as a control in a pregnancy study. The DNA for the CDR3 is TGTGCCACCGCTATAGCGGGAGGGCCCTCCTACGAGCAGTACTTC. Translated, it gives CATAIAGGPSYEQYF. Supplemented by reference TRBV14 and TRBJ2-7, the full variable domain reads EAGVTQFPSHSVIEKGQTVTLRCDPISGHDNLYWYRRVMGKEIKFLLHFVKESKQDESGMPNNRFLAERTGGTYSTLKVQPAELEDSGVYFCATAIAGGPSYEQYFGPGTRLTVT.